A single T cell receptor (beta chain) is shown here with its context. As processed by the authors: It was from reference gene primer amplification that nucleated cell counts were estimated. TCRdb keeps only in-frame clones here, not all; method: immunoSEQ multiplex PCR. V, J and clone size are those of that table, while D and trimming were read from the DNA. This table holds 130,000 to 150,000 clones, 80% to 90% found once. CDR1 is LNHDA, CDR2 SQIVND, per germline (reference sequence). The CDR3 is 14 amino acids. Trimming took 1 base from V and 3 from J, leaving 9 bases between them. The data belong to a study of blood T cell repertoires in COVID-19.

This TCR was recovered from a human donor in a cohort sampled during active COVID-19. The V call is TRBV19, the J call TRBJ2-5, with D tentatively TRBD1 (5 bases). Material: peripheral blood. CDR3 loop: CASSIGRGKETQYF. Here the CDR3 DNA reads TGTGCCAGTAGTATAGGTAGGGGTAAAGAGACCCAGTACTTC.